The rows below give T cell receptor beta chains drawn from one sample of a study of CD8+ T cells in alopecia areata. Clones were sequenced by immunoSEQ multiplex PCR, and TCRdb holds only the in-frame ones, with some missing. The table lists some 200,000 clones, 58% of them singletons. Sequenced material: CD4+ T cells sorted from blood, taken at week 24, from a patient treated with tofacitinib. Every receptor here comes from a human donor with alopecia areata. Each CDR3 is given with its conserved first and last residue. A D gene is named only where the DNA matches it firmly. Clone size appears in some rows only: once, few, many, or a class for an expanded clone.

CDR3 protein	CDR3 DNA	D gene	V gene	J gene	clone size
CASSLKDRAGYEQYF	TGCGCCAGCAGCTTAAAGGACAGGGCGGGTTACGAGCAGTACTTC	TRBD1	TRBV5-1	TRBJ2-7	few
CASSETVDPPQHF	TGTGCCAGCAGCGAGACGGTGGATCCGCCCCAGCATTTT	NA	TRBV9	TRBJ1-5	NA
CASSKQGPSNYGYTF	TGTGCCAGTAGCAAACAGGGACCTTCTAACTATGGCTACACCTTC	NA	TRBV19	TRBJ1-2	NA
CSARQESYEQYF	TGCAGCGCCAGACAGGAATCCTACGAGCAGTACTTC	NA	TRBV29-1	TRBJ2-7	NA
CASSQGTSGGEQETQYF	TGTGCCAGCAGCCAAGGGACTAGCGGGGGCGAACAAGAGACCCAGTACTTC	TRBD2	TRBV4-2	TRBJ2-5	few
CASSTPEETQYF	TGTGCCAGCAGTACACCCGAAGAGACCCAGTACTTC	NA	TRBV5-6	TRBJ2-5	few
CATSSTSAYEQYF	TGTGCCACCAGCAGTACCTCGGCATACGAGCAGTACTTC	NA	TRBV15	TRBJ2-7	NA
CSVEPSGGRETQYF	TGCAGCGTTGAACCTAGCGGGGGGCGAGAGACCCAGTACTTC	TRBD2	TRBV29-1	TRBJ2-5	NA
CATSDRRGRQETQYF	TGTGCCACCAGCGACCGCAGGGGGAGGCAAGAGACCCAGTACTTC	NA	TRBV15	TRBJ2-5	NA
CASSEQGNYGYTF	TGTGCCAGCAGTGAACAGGGGAACTATGGCTACACCTTC	NA	TRBV25-1	TRBJ1-2	NA
CASSLQLAAHEQFF	TGTGCCAGCAGCTTACAGCTAGCGGCTCATGAGCAGTTCTTC	TRBD2	TRBV7-3	TRBJ2-1	NA
CASSSTRGTYYEQYF	TGCGCCAGCAGCTCCACCCGCGGAACATACTACGAGCAGTACTTC	NA	TRBV5-1	TRBJ2-7	NA
CASSQGGQANYGYTF	TGTGCCAGCAGCCAAGGGGGACAGGCGAACTATGGCTACACCTTC	TRBD1	TRBV4-2	TRBJ1-2	NA
CASSQEGTGETEAFF	TGCGCCAGCAGCCAAGAGGGGACAGGGGAAACTGAAGCTTTCTTT	TRBD1	TRBV4-1	TRBJ1-1	NA
CASSPAVQGTYEQYF	TGTGCCAGCTCACCAGCCGTCCAGGGAACCTACGAGCAGTACTTC	NA	TRBV18	TRBJ2-7	NA
CASSLDHGGYGYTF	TGTGCCAGCAGCTTAGACCACGGGGGCTATGGCTACACCTTC	NA	TRBV7-2	TRBJ1-2	NA
CATSPRDEQYF	TGTGCCACCTCGCCCCGGGACGAGCAGTACTTC	NA	TRBV10-3	TRBJ2-7	few
CASSQARRAPDTQYF	TGCGCCAGCAGCCAGGCCAGGCGAGCCCCAGATACGCAGTATTTT	NA	TRBV4-3	TRBJ2-3	NA
CASSLGGGTPADTQYF	TGTGCCAGCAGCTTGGGCGGTGGGACTCCCGCAGATACGCAGTATTTT	NA	TRBV5-4	TRBJ2-3	NA
CAISDPEASYEQYF	TGTGCCATCAGCGACCCGGAGGCCTCCTACGAGCAGTACTTC	NA	TRBV10-3	TRBJ2-7	few
CASSEGEAKNIQYF	TGTGCCAGCAGCGAAGGGGAAGCCAAAAACATTCAGTACTTC	NA	TRBV7-9	TRBJ2-4	NA
CASSLRLAAPGETQYF	TGTGCCAGCAGCTTAAGGCTAGCGGCCCCAGGGGAGACCCAGTACTTC	TRBD2	TRBV7-2	TRBJ2-5	NA
CASSDTGGGYTEAFF	TGTGCCAGCAGCGACACAGGGGGCGGGTACACTGAAGCTTTCTTT	TRBD1	TRBV7-3	TRBJ1-1	NA
CASSLVTGTGFHGYTF	TGTGCCAGCAGCTTAGTTACAGGGACGGGCTTCCATGGCTACACCTTC	NA	TRBV7-9	TRBJ1-2	NA
CASSQDPNEGNDNEQFF	TGCGCCAGCAGCCAAGACCCCAACGAAGGGAACGACAATGAGCAGTTCTTC	NA	TRBV4-1	TRBJ2-1	NA
CASSDTGAGNTIYF	TGTGCCAGCAGCGATACAGGGGCTGGAAACACCATATATTTT	TRBD1	TRBV7-9	TRBJ1-3	few
CAWTFEAGGPDTQYF	TGTGCCTGGACTTTCGAAGCGGGAGGGCCAGATACGCAGTATTTT	TRBD2	TRBV30	TRBJ2-3	NA
CASSRQAAVGTDTQYF	TGTGCCAGCAGCCGCCAAGCAGCAGTCGGCACAGATACGCAGTATTTT	NA	TRBV7-3	TRBJ2-3	NA
CASSGFGTSGTSSYNEQFF	TGCGCCAGCAGCGGGTTTGGGACTAGCGGGACTAGCTCCTACAATGAGCAGTTCTTC	TRBD2	TRBV5-1	TRBJ2-1	NA
CASSLGGFETQYF	TGCGCCAGCAGCTTGGGTGGTTTTGAGACCCAGTACTTC	NA	TRBV5-1	TRBJ2-5	few
CASSELRGVDYGYTF	TGTGCCAGCAGTGAACTCAGGGGGGTAGACTATGGCTACACCTTC	TRBD1	TRBV25-1	TRBJ1-2	NA
CASSAPEETQYF	TGCGCCAGCAGCGCACCGGAAGAGACCCAGTACTTC	NA	TRBV5-1	TRBJ2-5	few
CASSPDRENTEAFF	TGTGCCAGCTCACCGGACAGGGAGAACACTGAAGCTTTCTTT	TRBD1	TRBV18	TRBJ1-1	NA
CASSVRDELSNEQFF	TGTGCCAGCAGCGTCCGGGACGAGCTCTCGAATGAGCAGTTCTTC	NA	TRBV9	TRBJ2-1	NA
CSVGGTANTGELFF	TGCAGCGTTGGTGGGACAGCGAACACCGGGGAGCTGTTTTTT	TRBD1	TRBV29-1	TRBJ2-2	once
CASSGIAGQDEQFF	TGCGCCAGCAGCGGAATAGCGGGACAGGATGAGCAGTTCTTC	NA	TRBV5-1	TRBJ2-1	NA
CASRANYGYTF	TGTGCCAGCAGAGCTAACTATGGCTACACCTTC	NA	TRBV6-5	TRBJ1-2	NA
CASSLWEGQQETQYF	TGTGCCAGCAGCTTATGGGAGGGGCAACAAGAGACCCAGTACTTC	TRBD2	TRBV7-7	TRBJ2-5	once
CASSYRQITDTQYF	TGTGCCAGCAGCTACCGACAGATCACAGATACGCAGTATTTT	NA	TRBV7-2	TRBJ2-3	NA
CASSLGQGASGYTF	TGTGCCAGCAGCCTTGGACAGGGGGCTAGTGGCTACACCTTC	TRBD1	TRBV6-6	TRBJ1-2	NA
CASSVLTSGETKAEQFF	TGTGCCAGTAGTGTACTGACTAGCGGGGAGACTAAGGCTGAGCAGTTCTTC	TRBD2	TRBV19	TRBJ2-1	few
CASSQEYEQYF	TGTGCCAGCAGCCAAGAATACGAGCAGTACTTC	NA	TRBV7-9	TRBJ2-7	NA